This T cell receptor beta chain was obtained from a study of PD-1 blockade in classical Hodgkin lymphoma. Study results and limitations: Whoever responded completely had baseline diversity much like that seen in newly diagnosed patients. Relapsed/refractory patients reportedly had lower baseline diversity than newly diagnosed patients. CD4+ TCR diversity climbed significantly by C4D1, unlike CD8+ TCR diversity.

TCRdb's copy holds only in-frame clones and misses some; the assay was immunoSEQ multiplex PCR. Counted here are about 40,000 clones, 75% to 85% occurring once; the ten biggest clones make up about 10%. On this clone itself: Its target is unknown.

Each patient relapsed following autologous stem cell transplantation, and prior brentuximab vedotin exposure differed. Complete response, partial response or progressive disease was recorded as best response. This CDR3 comprises 14 residues. V was clipped by 3 bases and J by 5 bases, with 13 bases between them. CDR1 LNHDA and CDR2 SQIVND come from the germline V gene (reference sequence). The clonotype was recovered from a human donor with classical Hodgkin lymphoma. The chain employs TRBV19 and TRBJ1-1; unclear D gene. Sequenced here: peripheral blood mononuclear cells (PBMCs), sampled at baseline. The CDR3 spells CASSMVPRLTEAFF. CDR3 nucleotides: TGTGCCAGTAGTATGGTTCCCAGGTTGACTGAAGCTTTCTTT.